This is a list of T cell receptor beta chains from one sample in a study of a mutant IDH1 vaccine in newly diagnosed glioma. The antigens for these receptors are not known. Using immunoSEQ multiplex PCR, the repertoire was profiled, and TCRdb retains in-frame clones only, with some absent. The sample yields almost 95,000 clones, over 85% seen once. The sequencing used PBMCs, collected from a glioma patient whose treatment included an IDH1 peptide vaccine. Receptors were obtained from a woman between 45 and 60 years old with glioma. The CDR3 runs from the conserved cysteine through the conserved F or W. Each record gives: CDR3 protein, V gene.

CDR3aa: CASSPTGNSGNTIYF
v_gene: TRBV6-6

CDR3aa: CASSSRGPRWETQYF
v_gene: TRBV19

CDR3aa: CASSLGAETGKLFF
v_gene: TRBV5-1

CDR3aa: CASSRTGGKNYGYTF
v_gene: TRBV5-1

CDR3aa: CASSLSQGGATDTQYF
v_gene: TRBV7-3

CDR3aa: CASEGTSGYEQYF
v_gene: TRBV7-2

CDR3aa: CASSVSQLRTEAFF
v_gene: TRBV9

CDR3aa: CASSQGEGRHEQYF
v_gene: TRBV4-1

CDR3aa: CAWSVKGQETQYF
v_gene: TRBV30

CDR3aa: CASSLRGPLQELFF
v_gene: TRBV5-5

CDR3aa: CASSFGLHSYNEQFF
v_gene: TRBV28

CDR3aa: CASSLLLAGYNEQFF
v_gene: TRBV7-2

CDR3aa: CASSGPPRQGGPYGYTF
v_gene: TRBV9